Listed below are T cell receptor beta chains from one sample, sequenced in a study of blood T cell repertoires in COVID-19. The table came from immunoSEQ multiplex PCR; TCRdb's copy has only in-frame clones and leaves some out. The repertoire holds about 94,000 clones, with more than 70% as singletons. The sequenced material came from peripheral blood. Every receptor here comes from a human donor with acute or convalescent COVID-19. The donor label of this sample is uncertain. The conserved cysteine and the conserved F or W are not part of the CDR3 here. Part of the rows lack a size; the others show once, few, many or a class for expanded clones.

TRBV19 13 . ASSMVRTGGDEQY
TRBV5-1 11 once ASSKQGDTEAF
TRBV7-2 14 few ASSLVTAGLNTEAF
TRBV10-3 11 . AISGRTAYGYT
TRBV5-1 12 . ASSVTATNEKLF
TRBV7-6 14 . ASSPDPRGRHNEQF
TRBV5-8 13 . ASSTTTVGTDTQY
TRBV19 13 . ASSIRTGIKNIQY
TRBV19 12 . ASRSGLQNEKLF
TRBV6-4 11 . ASSEQENTEAF
TRBV7-9 14 . ASSPRGQGFRYGYT
TRBV6-5 12 . ASSSWRLNTEAF
TRBV29-1 11 once SVTGGWDTEAF
TRBV13 10 . ASSSYKETQY
TRBV18 12 . ASSPRADNSPLH
TRBV20-1 9 . SAQGFQPQH
TRBV9 15 . ASSVSGDSRDYNEQF
TRBV2 14 . ASSEGKGTGRYEQY
TRBV5-1 12 . ASTLGGANTEAF
TRBV19 12 . ATQMMGQRNTIY
TRBV6-2/TRBV6-3 13 . ASSSRVVSGNTIY
TRBV28 15 . ASSAGGQAALTDTQY
TRBV2 11 . ASSGGIYYGYT
TRBV7-8 14 . ASSLGQVEIFNEQF
TRBV7-9 13 . ASSLGGGGVQPQH
TRBV9 12 few ASSVAPGGYEQY
TRBV28 13 . ASSSRSGYYNEQF
TRBV19 13 . ASSGQGASTGELF
TRBV4-1 14 . ASSHMAWGGAYEQY
TRBV28 12 . ASTRGGGRNEQF
TRBV2 13 medium-sized ASSGRDGGDTEAF
TRBV15 13 . ATSRRQAYDEKLF
TRBV7-9 14 . ASTPWVAGGYNEQF
TRBV28 14 . ASSYRARGSNQPQH